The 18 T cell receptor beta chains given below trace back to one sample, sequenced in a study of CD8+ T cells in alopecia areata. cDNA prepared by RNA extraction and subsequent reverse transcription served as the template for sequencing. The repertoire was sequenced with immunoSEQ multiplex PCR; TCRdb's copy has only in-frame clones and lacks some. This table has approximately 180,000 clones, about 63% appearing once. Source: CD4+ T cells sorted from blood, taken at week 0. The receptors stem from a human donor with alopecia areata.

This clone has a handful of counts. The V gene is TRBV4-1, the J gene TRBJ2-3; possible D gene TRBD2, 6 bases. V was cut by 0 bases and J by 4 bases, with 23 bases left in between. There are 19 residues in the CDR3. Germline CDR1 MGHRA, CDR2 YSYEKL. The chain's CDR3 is CASSQDMAGRPTLADTQYF. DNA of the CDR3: TGCGCCAGCAGCCAAGATATGGCCGGGAGACCCACCTTGGCAGATACGCAGTATTTT.

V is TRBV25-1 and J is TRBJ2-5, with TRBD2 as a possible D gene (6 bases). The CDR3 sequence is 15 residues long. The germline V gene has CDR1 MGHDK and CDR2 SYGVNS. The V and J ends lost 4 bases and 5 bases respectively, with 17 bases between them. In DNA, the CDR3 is TGTGCCAGCAGTGGTTACCTATTTGGAGGGGAGACCCAGTACTTC. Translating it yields CASSGYLFGGETQYF.

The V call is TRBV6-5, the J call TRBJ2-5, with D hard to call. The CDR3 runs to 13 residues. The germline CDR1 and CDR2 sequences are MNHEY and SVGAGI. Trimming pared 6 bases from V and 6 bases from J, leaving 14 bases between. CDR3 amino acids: CASRGGVVQTQYF. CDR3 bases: TGTGCCAGCAGGGGTGGGGTGGTGCAGACCCAGTACTTC.

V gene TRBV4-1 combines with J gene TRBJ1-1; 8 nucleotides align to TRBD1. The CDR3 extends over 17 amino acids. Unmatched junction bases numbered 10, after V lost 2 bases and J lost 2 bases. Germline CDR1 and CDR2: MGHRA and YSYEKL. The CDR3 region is CASSQNPQGGGNTEAFF. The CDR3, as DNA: TGCGCCAGCAGCCAAAACCCACAGGGGGGTGGAAACACTGAAGCTTTCTTT.

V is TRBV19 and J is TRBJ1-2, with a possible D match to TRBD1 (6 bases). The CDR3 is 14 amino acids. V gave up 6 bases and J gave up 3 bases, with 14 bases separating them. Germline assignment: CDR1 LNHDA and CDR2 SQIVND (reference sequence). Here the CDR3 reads CASSLQGLDYGYTF. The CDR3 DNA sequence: TGTGCCAGTAGCCTACAGGGTTTGGACTATGGCTACACCTTC. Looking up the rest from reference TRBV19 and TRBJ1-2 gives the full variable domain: DGGITQSPKYLFRKEGQNVTLSCEQNLNHDAMYWYRQDPGQGLRLIYYSQIVNDFQKGDIAEGYSVSREKKESFPLTVTSAQKNPTAFYLCASSLQGLDYGYTFGSGTRLTVV.

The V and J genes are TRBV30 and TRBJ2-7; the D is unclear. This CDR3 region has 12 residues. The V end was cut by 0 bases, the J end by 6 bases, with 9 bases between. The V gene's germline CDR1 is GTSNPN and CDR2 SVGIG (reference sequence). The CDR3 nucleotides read TGTGCCTGGAGTGTGAAGGGTGGCGAGCAGTACTTC. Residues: CAWSVKGGEQYF.

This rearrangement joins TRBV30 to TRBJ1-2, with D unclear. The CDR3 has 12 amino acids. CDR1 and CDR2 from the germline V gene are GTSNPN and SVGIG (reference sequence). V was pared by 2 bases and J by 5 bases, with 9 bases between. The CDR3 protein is CAWSMVPYGYTF. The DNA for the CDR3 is TGTGCCTGGAGTATGGTCCCTTATGGCTACACCTTC.

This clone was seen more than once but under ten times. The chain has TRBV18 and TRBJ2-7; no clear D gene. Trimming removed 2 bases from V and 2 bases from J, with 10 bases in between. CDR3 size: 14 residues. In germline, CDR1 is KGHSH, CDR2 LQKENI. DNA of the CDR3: TGTGCCAGCTCACCAGTACAACGACCCTACGAGCAGTACTTC. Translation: CASSPVQRPYEQYF.

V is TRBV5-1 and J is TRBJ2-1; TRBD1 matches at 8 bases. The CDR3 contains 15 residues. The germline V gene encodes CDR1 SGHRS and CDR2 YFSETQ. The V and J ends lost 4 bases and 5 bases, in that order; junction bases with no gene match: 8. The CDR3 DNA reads TGCGCCAGCAGCGTTGGGACAGGAACCAACAATGAGCAGTTCTTC. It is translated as CASSVGTGTNNEQFF.

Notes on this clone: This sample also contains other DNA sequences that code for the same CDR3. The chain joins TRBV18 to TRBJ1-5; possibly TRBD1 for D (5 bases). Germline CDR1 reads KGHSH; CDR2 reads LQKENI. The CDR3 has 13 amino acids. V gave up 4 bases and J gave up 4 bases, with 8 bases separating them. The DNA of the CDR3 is TGTGCCAGCTCACAGGGGTTAAATCAGCCCCAGCATTTT. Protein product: CASSQGLNQPQHF.

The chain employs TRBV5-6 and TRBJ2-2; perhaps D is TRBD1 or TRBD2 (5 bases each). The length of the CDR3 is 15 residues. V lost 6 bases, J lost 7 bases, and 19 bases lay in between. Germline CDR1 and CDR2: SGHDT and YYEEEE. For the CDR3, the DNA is TGTGCCAGCACCCCCCGGGGCAGGACGGGCGGGGAGCTGTTTTTT. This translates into CASTPRGRTGGELFF. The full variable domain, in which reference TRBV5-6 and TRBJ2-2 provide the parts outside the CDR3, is DAGVTQSPTHLIKTRGQQVTLRCSPKSGHDTVSWYQQALGQGPQFIFQYYEEEERQRGNFPDRFSGHQFPNYSSELNVNALLLGDSALYLCASTPRGRTGGELFFGEGSRLTVL.

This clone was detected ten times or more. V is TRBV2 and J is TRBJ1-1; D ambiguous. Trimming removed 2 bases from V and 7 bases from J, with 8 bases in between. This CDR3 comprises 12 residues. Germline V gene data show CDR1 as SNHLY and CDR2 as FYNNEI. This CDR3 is CASSESAGEAFF. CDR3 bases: TGTGCCAGCAGTGAAAGTGCAGGTGAAGCTTTCTTT.

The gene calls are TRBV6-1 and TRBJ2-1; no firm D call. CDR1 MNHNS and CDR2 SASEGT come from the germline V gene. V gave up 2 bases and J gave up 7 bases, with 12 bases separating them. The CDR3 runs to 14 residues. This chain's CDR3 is CASSESALLNEQFF. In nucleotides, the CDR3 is TGTGCCAGCAGTGAAAGCGCCCTATTGAATGAGCAGTTCTTC.

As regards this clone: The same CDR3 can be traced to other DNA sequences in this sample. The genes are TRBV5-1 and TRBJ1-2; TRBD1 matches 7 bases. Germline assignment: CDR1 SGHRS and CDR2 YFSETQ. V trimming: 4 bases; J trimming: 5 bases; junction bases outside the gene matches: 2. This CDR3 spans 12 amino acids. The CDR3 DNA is TGCGCCAGCAGCCCGGGACAGTATGGCTACACCTTC. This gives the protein CASSPGQYGYTF.

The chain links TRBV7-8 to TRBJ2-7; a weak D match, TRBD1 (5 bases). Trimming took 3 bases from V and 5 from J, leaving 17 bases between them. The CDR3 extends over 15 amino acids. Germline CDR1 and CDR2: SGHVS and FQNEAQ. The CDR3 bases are TGTGCCAGCAGCTTGAGTTATGGGGCCCGTAACGAGCAGTACTTC. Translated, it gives CASSLSYGARNEQYF. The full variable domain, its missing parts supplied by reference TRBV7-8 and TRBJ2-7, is GAGVSQSPRYKVAKRGQDVALRCDPISGHVSLFWYQQALGQGPEFLTYFQNEAQLDKSGLPSDRFFAERPEGSVSTLKIQRTQQEDSAVYLCASSLSYGARNEQYFGPGTRLTVT.

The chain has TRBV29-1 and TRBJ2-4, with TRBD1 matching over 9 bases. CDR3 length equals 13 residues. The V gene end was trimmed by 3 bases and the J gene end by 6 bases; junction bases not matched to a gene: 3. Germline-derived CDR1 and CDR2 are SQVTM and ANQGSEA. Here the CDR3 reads CSVETGGRNIQYF. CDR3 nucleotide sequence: TGCAGCGTTGAGACAGGGGGTAGAAACATTCAGTACTTC. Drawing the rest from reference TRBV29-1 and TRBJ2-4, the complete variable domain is SAVISQKPSRDICQRGTSLTIQCQVDSQVTMMFWYRQQPGQSLTLIATANQGSEATYESGFVIDKFPISRPNLTFSTLTVSNMSPEDSSIYLCSVETGGRNIQYFGAGTRLSVL.

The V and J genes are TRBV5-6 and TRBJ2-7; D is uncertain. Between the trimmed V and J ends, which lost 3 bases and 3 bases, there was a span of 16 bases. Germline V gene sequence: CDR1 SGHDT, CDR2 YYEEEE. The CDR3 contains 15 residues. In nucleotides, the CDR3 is TGTGCCAGCAGCTCATCGGTCCCTCTGGTCTACGAGCAGTACTTC. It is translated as CASSSSVPLVYEQYF.

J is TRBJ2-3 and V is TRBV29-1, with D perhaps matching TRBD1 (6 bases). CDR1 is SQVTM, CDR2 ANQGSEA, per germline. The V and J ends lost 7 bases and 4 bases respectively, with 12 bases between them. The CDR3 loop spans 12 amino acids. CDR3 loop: CSAGDNADTQYF. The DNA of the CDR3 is TGCAGCGCCGGGGACAATGCAGATACGCAGTATTTT.